Listed here are 25 T cell receptor beta chains from one sample, sequenced in a study of blood T cell repertoires in COVID-19. Generated by immunoSEQ multiplex PCR, the TCRdb table keeps only in-frame clones and is missing some. The sample lists under 200,000 clones, roughly 89% occurring once. The sample taken for sequencing was peripheral blood. The source of these receptors is a woman in her seventies with COVID-19, enrolled during active disease.

This rearrangement joins TRBV6-2 or TRBV6-3 to TRBJ1-2; D may be TRBD1 (6 bases). The CDR3 spans 17 residues. Per the germline V gene, CDR1 is MNHEY and CDR2 is SVGEGT. V shed 0 bases and J shed 0 bases, with 14 bases lying between them. The CDR3, as DNA: TGTGCCAGCAGTTACTCGCCTAGATGGACAGCTAACTATGGCTACACCTTC. Protein: CASSYSPRWTANYGYTF.

This clone came up once. This chain uses TRBV7-7 with TRBJ2-5; 7 bases map to TRBD1. The CDR3 length is 15 residues. The germline CDR1 and CDR2 sequences are SSHAT and FNYEAQ (reference sequence). The ends lost 0 bases at V and 3 bases at J; junction bases unmatched: 4. This CDR3 reads CASSLAGTDKETQYF. The CDR3 coding sequence is TGTGCCAGCAGCTTAGCCGGGACAGATAAAGAGACCCAGTACTTC.

The chain recombines TRBV21-1 with TRBJ1-4. TRBV21-1 corresponds to a pseudogene. The CDR3 extends over 14 amino acids. The CDR3 region is CARPAGAVGEKLFF. CDR3 nucleotide sequence: TGTGCCAGACCGGCGGGGGCAGTCGGTGAAAAACTGTTTTTT.

The V gene is TRBV30, the J gene TRBJ2-7; D gene uncertain. The germline CDR1 and CDR2 sequences are GTSNPN and SVGIG (reference sequence). The CDR3 spans 14 residues. Trimming pared 4 bases from V and 2 bases from J, leaving 15 bases between. This chain's CDR3 is CAWTFRNNPYEQYF. The CDR3 DNA reads as TGTGCCTGGACCTTCAGGAATAACCCCTACGAGCAGTACTTC.

The rearrangement links TRBV30 to TRBJ1-1; 8 bases fit TRBD1. J was trimmed by 4 bases and V by 4 bases; bases with no gene match: 11. Germline V gene lookup returns CDR1 GTSNPN and CDR2 SVGIG (reference sequence). The CDR3 totals 15 residues. The CDR3 loop is CAWTRLGQGGTEAFF. The CDR3 nucleotides are TGTGCCTGGACTAGACTTGGACAGGGCGGCACTGAAGCTTTCTTT. The full variable domain, with the rest looked up from reference TRBV30 and TRBJ1-1, is SQTIHQWPATLVQPVGSPLSLECTVEGTSNPNLYWYRQAAGRGLQLLFYSVGIGQISSEVPQNLSASRPQDRQFILSSKKLLLSDSGFYLCAWTRLGQGGTEAFFGQGTRLTVV.

V gene TRBV27 combines with J gene TRBJ1-1; TRBD1 agrees at 10 bases. V dropped 2 bases and J dropped 4; count of bases not matched to a gene: 4. In germline, CDR1 is MNHEY, CDR2 SMNVEV (reference sequence). The CDR3 totals 15 residues. CDR3 region: CASSLRDRGITEAFF. CDR3 coding DNA: TGTGCCAGCAGTTTAAGGGACAGGGGCATCACTGAAGCTTTCTTT.

The chain has TRBV2 and TRBJ1-5, with D unresolved. Looked up from germline, CDR1 is SNHLY and CDR2 is FYNNEI. The CDR3 is 14 amino acids. Trimming removed 6 bases at V and 0 bases at J, with 9 bases between. The CDR3 nucleotides read TGTGCCAGCAGAGACAAGGTTAGCAATCAGCCCCAGCATTTT. Its translation is CASRDKVSNQPQHF.

V and J are TRBV11-1 and TRBJ2-3; the match to TRBD1 covers 9 bases. Germline V gene data show CDR1 as SGHAT and CDR2 as FQDESV (reference sequence). With V trimmed by 5 bases and J by 7 bases, 7 bases remained unmatched. CDR3 size: 14 residues. CDR3 nucleotides: TGTGCCAGCAGCCCGGACAGGGGACGATATACGCAGTATTTT. Encoded protein: CASSPDRGRYTQYF.

The V gene is TRBV11-1, the J gene TRBJ2-5; 7 nucleotides line up with TRBD2. The CDR3 contains 14 residues. V gave up 0 bases and J gave up 5 bases; unmatched junction bases: 3. Germline CDR1 and CDR2: SGHAT and FQDESV (reference sequence). As DNA, the CDR3 is TGTGCCAGCAGCTTAGCGGGGGGGAGCGAGACCCAGTACTTC. Its protein product is CASSLAGGSETQYF.

The V call is TRBV10-2, the J call TRBJ1-1; the D gene is possibly TRBD1 (6 bases). The CDR3 loop spans 12 amino acids. With 6 bases removed from V and 8 bases from J, the gap between germline ends came to 13 bases. CDR1 is WSHSY and CDR2 is SAAADI in the germline V gene. CDR3 residues: CASRRTGPEAFF. CDR3 coding DNA: TGCGCCAGCAGGCGCACAGGGCCGGAAGCTTTCTTT.

The chain uses TRBV11-2 and TRBJ2-1; D perhaps matches TRBD2 (6 bases). The V gene's germline CDR1 is SGHAT and CDR2 FQNNGV. V was shortened by 1 base and J by 6 bases, with 10 bases between the two germline ends. This CDR3 has 14 amino acids. This CDR3 is CASSLASGVNEQFF. The DNA for the CDR3 is TGTGCCAGCAGCTTAGCGTCGGGGGTCAATGAGCAGTTCTTC.

The rearrangement uses TRBV19 and TRBJ1-5, with 11 positions matching TRBD1. This CDR3 contains 15 residues. The junction had 9 bases not matched to a gene; V was cut back by 10 bases and J by 4 bases. Germline values: CDR1 LNHDA, CDR2 SQIVND (reference sequence). CDR3 in amino acids: CATSRTGGFNQPQHF. The CDR3 DNA follows: TGTGCCACAAGCCGGACAGGGGGCTTTAATCAGCCCCAGCATTTT.

The chain uses TRBV19 and TRBJ2-7; perhaps TRBD1 as D (5 bases). This CDR3 is 14 amino acids long. V lost 4 bases and J 5 bases, leaving 15 bases between the germline ends. Germline values: CDR1 LNHDA, CDR2 SQIVND (reference sequence). CDR3 residues: CASSTGMLWNEQYF. The DNA of the CDR3 is TGTGCCAGTAGTACAGGGATGCTTTGGAACGAGCAGTACTTC.

This clone showed up just a few times. V usage is TRBV6-6 and J usage is TRBJ1-4; 7 positions agree with TRBD1. Germline V lookup: CDR1 MNHNY, CDR2 SVGAGI (reference sequence). Trimming removed 5 bases from V and 5 bases from J; junction bases left unmatched: 8. The CDR3 covers 15 residues. CDR3 loop: CASSPPGQTNEKLFF. The CDR3 coding sequence is TGTGCCAGCAGTCCACCGGGACAGACCAATGAAAAACTGTTTTTT.

This sequence joins TRBV3-1 (or the pseudogene TRBV3-2) and TRBJ1-5, with no clear D. Germline V gene lookup returns CDR1 LGHDT and CDR2 YNNKEL (reference sequence). The CDR3 consists of 17 residues. Trimming stripped 0 bases from V and 2 bases from J, with 14 bases between. The CDR3 nucleotides read TGTGCCAGCAGCCAAGATCTGACTCCACCGGGCAATCAGCCCCAGCATTTT. This sequence encodes CASSQDLTPPGNQPQHF.

The CDR3 reads CASSLTGLGGYTF. CDR3 in DNA: TGTGCCAGCAGCTTAACGGGGTTGGGTGGCTACACCTTC. The chain is built from TRBV11-2 and TRBJ1-2; no clear D gene. The CDR3 totals 13 residues. V was pared by 2 bases and J by 7 bases, with 11 bases between. Germline CDR1 and CDR2: SGHAT and FQNNGV.

This chain joins TRBV27 and TRBJ1-5; D is unclear. The CDR3 has 14 residues. V was clipped by 6 bases and J by 7 bases, with 16 bases between them. Germline CDR1 and CDR2: MNHEY and SMNVEV (reference sequence). The CDR3 sequence is CASSDGSPRQPQHF. The CDR3 coding sequence is TGTGCCAGCAGCGACGGGAGTCCACGGCAGCCCCAGCATTTT.

The chain has TRBV15 and TRBJ1-5, with D perhaps TRBD1 (5 bases). The CDR3 is made up of 16 amino acids. V lost 1 base, J lost 2 bases, and 12 bases lay in between. Germline V gene lookup returns CDR1 LNHNV and CDR2 YYDKDF (reference sequence). The CDR3 bases are TGTGCCACCAGCAGAGGTGTCAGGGAAGGCAATCAGCCCCAGCATTTT. Translated: CATSRGVREGNQPQHF.

V is TRBV3-1 (or the pseudogene TRBV3-2) and J is TRBJ1-2, with a weak D call TRBD1 (6 bases). The V end lost 9 bases, the J end lost 8 bases, and 16 bases lay between the germline ends. Germline V gene sequence: CDR1 LGHDT, CDR2 YNNKEL (reference sequence). This CDR3 has 12 residues. CDR3 sequence reads: CASQGRLMGYTF. In nucleotides, the CDR3 is TGTGCCAGTCAGGGGAGATTAATGGGCTACACCTTC.

The rearrangement links TRBV4-2 to TRBJ2-5; D gene ambiguous. CDR3 length: 14 residues. V was pared by 1 base and J by 3 bases, with 9 bases between. The germline V gene has CDR1 LGHNA and CDR2 YNFKEQ. This CDR3 is CASSQGGTEETQYF. As DNA, the CDR3 is TGTGCCAGCAGCCAAGGAGGTACCGAAGAGACCCAGTACTTC.

In this sample, this clone turned up once. This chain links TRBV11-3 with TRBJ2-1; no clear D. Per the germline V gene, CDR1 is SGHNT and CDR2 is YENEEA. Trimming removed 5 bases from V and 7 bases from J, with 9 bases in between. The CDR3 totals 12 residues. The CDR3 loop reads CASSPWRNEQFF. In DNA form, the CDR3 reads TGTGCCAGCAGCCCTTGGCGGAATGAGCAGTTCTTC.

J is TRBJ2-3 and V is TRBV30, with TRBD2 matching over 8 bases. Per the germline V gene, CDR1 is GTSNPN and CDR2 is SVGIG (reference sequence). V trimming: 4 bases; J trimming: 2 bases; junction bases outside the gene matches: 8. This CDR3 is built from 15 residues. Written as DNA, the CDR3 is TGTGCCTGGACCCTATCAGCGGGGGTCACAGATACGCAGTATTTT. Amino acid sequence: CAWTLSAGVTDTQYF.

Concerning this clone: The junction departs from the called germline gene at one end, perhaps through a read error. CDR3 sequence (DNA): TGTGCCGGGATCCGTGGAGGGGGCTCGTTGTTTTTC. Translated: CAGIRGGGSLFF. This sequence joins TRBV30 and TRBJ1-2, with 7 bases matching TRBD1. Looked up from germline, CDR1 is GTSNPN and CDR2 is SVGIG (reference sequence). The CDR3 loop spans 12 amino acids.

This clone has a handful of counts. The chain joins TRBV5-1 to TRBJ2-7; perhaps TRBD2 as D (7 bases). Trimming took off 1 base at V and 4 bases at J, with 15 bases between the two ends. Germline values: CDR1 SGHRS, CDR2 YFSETQ. This CDR3 is built from 15 residues. CDR3 amino acids: CASSLYGGHRYEQYF. In nucleotides, the CDR3 is TGCGCCAGCAGCTTGTACGGGGGGCACAGGTACGAGCAGTACTTC.

The rearrangement links TRBV7-8 to TRBJ2-1, with D possibly TRBD1 on 5 matching bases. Trimming removed 1 base from V and 3 bases from J, with 10 bases in between. The CDR3 covers 15 residues. Looked up from germline, CDR1 is SGHVS and CDR2 is FQNEAQ. CDR3 amino acids: CASSLGQGSYNEQFF. CDR3 DNA sequence: TGTGCCAGCAGCTTAGGGCAGGGTAGCTACAATGAGCAGTTCTTC.